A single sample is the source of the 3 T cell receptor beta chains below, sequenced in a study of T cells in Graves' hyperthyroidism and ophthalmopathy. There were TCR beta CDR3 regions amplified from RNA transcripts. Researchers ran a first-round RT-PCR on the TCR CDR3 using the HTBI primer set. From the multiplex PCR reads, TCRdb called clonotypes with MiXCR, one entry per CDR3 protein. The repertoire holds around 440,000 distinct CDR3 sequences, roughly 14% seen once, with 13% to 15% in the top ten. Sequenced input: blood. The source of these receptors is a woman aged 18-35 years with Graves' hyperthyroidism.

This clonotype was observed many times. The CDR3 reads CASRGTGGQPQHF. The DNA of the CDR3 is TGTGCCAGCAGGGGGACAGGGGGTCAGCCCCAGCATTTT. V and J are TRBV6-2 or TRBV6-3 and TRBJ1-5; 11 bases match TRBD1. With 6 bases clipped from V and 6 bases from J, the junction kept 1 base outside the gene matches. This CDR3 spans 13 amino acids. CDR1 is MNHEY, CDR2 SVGEGT, per germline.

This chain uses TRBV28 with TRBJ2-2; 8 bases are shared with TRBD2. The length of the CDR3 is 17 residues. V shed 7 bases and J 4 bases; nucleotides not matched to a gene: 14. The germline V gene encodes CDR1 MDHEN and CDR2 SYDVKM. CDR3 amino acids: CASIRRGLAGPTGELFF. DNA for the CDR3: TGTGCCAGCATCCGACGCGGGCTAGCGGGCCCCACCGGGGAGCTGTTTTTT.

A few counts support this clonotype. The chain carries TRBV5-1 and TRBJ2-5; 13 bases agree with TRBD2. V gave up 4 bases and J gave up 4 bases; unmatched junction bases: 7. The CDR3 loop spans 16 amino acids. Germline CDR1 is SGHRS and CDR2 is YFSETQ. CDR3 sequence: CASSTGLAGVSETQYF. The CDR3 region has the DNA TGCGCCAGCAGCACCGGACTAGCGGGAGTTTCAGAGACCCAGTACTTC.